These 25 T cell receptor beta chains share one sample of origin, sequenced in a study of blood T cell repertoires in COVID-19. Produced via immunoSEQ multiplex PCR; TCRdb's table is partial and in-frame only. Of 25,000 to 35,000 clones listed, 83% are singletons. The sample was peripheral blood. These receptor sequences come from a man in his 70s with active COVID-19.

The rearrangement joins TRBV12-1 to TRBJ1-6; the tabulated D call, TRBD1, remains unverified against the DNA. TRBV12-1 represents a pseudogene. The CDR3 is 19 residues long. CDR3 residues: CASSSDGTVSSRVSSPLHF. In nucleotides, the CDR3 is TGTGCCAGCAGCTCCGATGGGACAGTATCGTCTCGCGTTAGTTCACCCCTCCACTTT.

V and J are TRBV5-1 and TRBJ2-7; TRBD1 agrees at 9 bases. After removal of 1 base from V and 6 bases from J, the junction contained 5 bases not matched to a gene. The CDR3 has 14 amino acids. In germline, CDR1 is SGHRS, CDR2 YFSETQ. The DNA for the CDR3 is TGCGCCAGCAGCTTGACAGGGGGCCAGCGCGAGCAGTACTTC. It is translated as CASSLTGGQREQYF.

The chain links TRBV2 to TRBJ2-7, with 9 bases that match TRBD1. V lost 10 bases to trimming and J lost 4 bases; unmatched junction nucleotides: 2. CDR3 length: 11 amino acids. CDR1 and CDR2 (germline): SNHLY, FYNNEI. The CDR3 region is CATGTGYEQYF. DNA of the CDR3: TGTGCCACCGGGACAGGGTACGAGCAGTACTTC.

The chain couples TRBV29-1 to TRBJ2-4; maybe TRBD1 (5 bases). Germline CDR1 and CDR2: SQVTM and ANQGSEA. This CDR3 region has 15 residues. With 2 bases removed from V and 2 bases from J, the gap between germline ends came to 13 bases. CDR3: CSVEKQGRTKNIQYF. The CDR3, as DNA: TGCAGCGTTGAAAAGCAGGGTCGAACCAAAAACATTCAGTACTTC.

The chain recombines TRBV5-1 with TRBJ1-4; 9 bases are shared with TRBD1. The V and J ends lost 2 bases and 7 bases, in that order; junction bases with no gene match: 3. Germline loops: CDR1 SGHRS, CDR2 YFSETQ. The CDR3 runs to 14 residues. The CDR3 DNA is TGCGCCAGCAGCTTCGGGACAGGGTCTGAAAAACTGTTTTTT. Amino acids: CASSFGTGSEKLFF. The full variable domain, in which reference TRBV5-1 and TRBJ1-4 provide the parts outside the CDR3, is KAGVTQTPRYLIKTRGQQVTLSCSPISGHRSVSWYQQTPGQGLQFLFEYFSETQRNKGNFPGRFSGRQFSNSRSEMNVSTLELGDSALYLCASSFGTGSEKLFFGSGTQLSVL.

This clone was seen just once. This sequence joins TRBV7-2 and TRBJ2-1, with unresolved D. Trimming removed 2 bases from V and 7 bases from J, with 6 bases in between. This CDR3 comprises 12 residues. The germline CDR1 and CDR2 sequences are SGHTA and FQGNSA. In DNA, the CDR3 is TGTGCCAGCAGCTTATACAAGAATGAGCAGTTCTTC. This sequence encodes CASSLYKNEQFF.

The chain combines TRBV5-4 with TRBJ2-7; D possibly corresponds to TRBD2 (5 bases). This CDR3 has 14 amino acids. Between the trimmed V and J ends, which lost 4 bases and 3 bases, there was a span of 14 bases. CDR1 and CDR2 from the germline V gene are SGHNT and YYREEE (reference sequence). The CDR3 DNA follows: TGTGCCAGCAGCCCCGATGTCACTAGCTACGAGCAGTACTTC. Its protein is CASSPDVTSYEQYF.

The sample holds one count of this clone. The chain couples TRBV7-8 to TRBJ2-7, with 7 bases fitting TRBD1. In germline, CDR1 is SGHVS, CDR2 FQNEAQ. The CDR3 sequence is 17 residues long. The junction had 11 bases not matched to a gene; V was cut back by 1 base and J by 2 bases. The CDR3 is CASSLGRGQNEAYEQYF. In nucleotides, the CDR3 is TGTGCCAGCAGCTTAGGACGGGGACAGAATGAGGCCTACGAGCAGTACTTC.

The CDR3 bases are TGCGCCAGCAGTGGGGCGGCTAGCGCGGGGGAGACCCAGTACTTC. Its translation is CASSGAASAGETQYF. The chain recombines TRBV10-1 with TRBJ2-5; D is perhaps TRBD2 (6 bases). The CDR3 runs to 15 residues. V shed 4 bases and J shed 5 bases, with 17 bases lying between them. Germline V lookup: CDR1 WNHNN, CDR2 SYGVQD (reference sequence).

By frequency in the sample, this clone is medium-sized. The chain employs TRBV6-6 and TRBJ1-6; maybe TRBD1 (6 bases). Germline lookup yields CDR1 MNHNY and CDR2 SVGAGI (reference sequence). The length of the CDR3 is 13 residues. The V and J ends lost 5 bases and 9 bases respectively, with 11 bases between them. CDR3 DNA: TGTGCCAGCAGTGGTACAGGGATTTCACCCCTCCACTTT. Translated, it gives CASSGTGISPLHF.

Here the CDR3 reads CASSRQGMVNTEAFF. The CDR3 DNA follows: TGTGCCAGCAGCCGACAGGGGATGGTGAACACTGAAGCTTTCTTT. The rearrangement uses TRBV5-8 and TRBJ1-1, with 8 bases fitting TRBD1. The V gene's germline CDR1 is SGHTS and CDR2 YDEGEE. Trimming cost V 4 bases and J 0 bases; bases outside gene matches: 5. CDR3 length equals 15 residues.

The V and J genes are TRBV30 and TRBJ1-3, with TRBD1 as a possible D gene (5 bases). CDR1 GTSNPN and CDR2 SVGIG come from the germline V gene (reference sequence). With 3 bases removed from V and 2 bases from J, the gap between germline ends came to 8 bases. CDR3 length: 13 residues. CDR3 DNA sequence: TGTGCCTGGAGCGGGGGGACTGGAAACACCATATATTTT. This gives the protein CAWSGGTGNTIYF.

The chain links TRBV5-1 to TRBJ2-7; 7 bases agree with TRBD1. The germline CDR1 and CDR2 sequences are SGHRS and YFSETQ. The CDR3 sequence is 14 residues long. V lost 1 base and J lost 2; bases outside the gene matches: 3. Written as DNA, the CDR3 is TGCGCCAGCAGCTTGATCCAGGGGGCCTACGAGCAGTACTTC. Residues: CASSLIQGAYEQYF.

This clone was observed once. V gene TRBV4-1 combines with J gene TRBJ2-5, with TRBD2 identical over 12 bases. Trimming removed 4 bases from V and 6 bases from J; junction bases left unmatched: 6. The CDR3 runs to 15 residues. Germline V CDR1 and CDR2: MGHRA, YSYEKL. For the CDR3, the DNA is TGCGCCAGCAGCCCTCTAGCGGGGGGGCGCCAGACCCAGTACTTC. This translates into CASSPLAGGRQTQYF.

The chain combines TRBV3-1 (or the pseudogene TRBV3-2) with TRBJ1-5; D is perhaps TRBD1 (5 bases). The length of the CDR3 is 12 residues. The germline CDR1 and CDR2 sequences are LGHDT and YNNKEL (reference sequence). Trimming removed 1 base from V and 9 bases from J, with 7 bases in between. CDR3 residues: CASSQVGGPQHF. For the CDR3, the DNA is TGTGCCAGCAGCCAAGTGGGGGGGCCCCAGCATTTT.

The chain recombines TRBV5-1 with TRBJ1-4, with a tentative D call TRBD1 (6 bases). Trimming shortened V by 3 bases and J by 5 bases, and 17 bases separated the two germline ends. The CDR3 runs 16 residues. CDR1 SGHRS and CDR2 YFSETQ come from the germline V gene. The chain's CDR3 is CASSSGALWKNEKLFF. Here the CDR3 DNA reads TGCGCCAGCAGCTCAGGGGCCCTATGGAAGAATGAAAAACTGTTTTTT.

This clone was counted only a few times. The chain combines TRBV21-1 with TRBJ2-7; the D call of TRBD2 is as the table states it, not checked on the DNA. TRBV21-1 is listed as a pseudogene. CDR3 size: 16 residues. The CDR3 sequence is CASRTTSGGDSPEQYF. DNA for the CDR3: TGTGCCAGCAGAACGACTAGCGGGGGGGACTCTCCCGAGCAGTACTTC.

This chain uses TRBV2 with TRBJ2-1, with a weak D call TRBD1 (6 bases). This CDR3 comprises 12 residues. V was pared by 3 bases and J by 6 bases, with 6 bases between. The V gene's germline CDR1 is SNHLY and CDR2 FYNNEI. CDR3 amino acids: CASSDRGNEQFF. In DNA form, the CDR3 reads TGTGCCAGCAGTGACAGGGGCAATGAGCAGTTCTTC.

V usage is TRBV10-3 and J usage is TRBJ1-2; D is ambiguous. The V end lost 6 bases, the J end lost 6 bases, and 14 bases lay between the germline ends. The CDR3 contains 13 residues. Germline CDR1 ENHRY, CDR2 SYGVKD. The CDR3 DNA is TGTGCCATCAGCGGACCGGGAGGTAATGGCTACACCTTC. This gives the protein CAISGPGGNGYTF.

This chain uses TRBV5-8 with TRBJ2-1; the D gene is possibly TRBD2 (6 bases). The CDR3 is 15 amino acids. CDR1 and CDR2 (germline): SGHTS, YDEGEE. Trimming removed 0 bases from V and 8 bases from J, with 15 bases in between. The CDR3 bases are TGTGCCAGCAGCTTGGTGGAGAACGGGAGCGATGAGCAGTTCTTC. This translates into CASSLVENGSDEQFF.

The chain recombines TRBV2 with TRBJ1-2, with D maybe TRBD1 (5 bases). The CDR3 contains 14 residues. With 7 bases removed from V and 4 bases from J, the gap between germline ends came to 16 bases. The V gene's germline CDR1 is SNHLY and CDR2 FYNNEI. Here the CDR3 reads CASMGGVTLYGYTF. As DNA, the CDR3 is TGTGCCAGCATGGGGGGGGTTACCCTCTATGGCTACACCTTC.

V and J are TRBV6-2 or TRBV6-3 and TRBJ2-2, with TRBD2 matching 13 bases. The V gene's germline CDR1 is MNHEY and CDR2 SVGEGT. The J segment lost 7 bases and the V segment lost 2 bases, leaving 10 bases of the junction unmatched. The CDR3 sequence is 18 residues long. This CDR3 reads CASSYPWGLAGKNGELFF. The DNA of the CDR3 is TGTGCCAGCAGTTACCCATGGGGACTAGCGGGAAAGAACGGGGAGCTGTTTTTT.

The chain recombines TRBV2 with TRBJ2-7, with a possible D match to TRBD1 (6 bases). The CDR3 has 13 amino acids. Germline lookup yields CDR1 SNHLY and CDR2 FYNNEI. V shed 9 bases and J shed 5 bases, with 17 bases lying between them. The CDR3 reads CASSLFGGHEQYF. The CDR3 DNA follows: TGTGCCAGTAGCCTTTTTGGGGGCCACGAGCAGTACTTC.

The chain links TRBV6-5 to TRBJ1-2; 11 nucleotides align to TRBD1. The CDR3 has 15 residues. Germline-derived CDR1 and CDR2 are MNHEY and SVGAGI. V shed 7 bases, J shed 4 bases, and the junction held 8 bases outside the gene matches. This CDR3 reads CASIPRTGGIYGYTF. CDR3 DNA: TGTGCCAGCATTCCGAGGACAGGGGGCATCTATGGCTACACCTTC.

CDR3 loop: CASSPRGQVATGELFF. The CDR3 DNA reads TGTGCCAGCTCACCACGGGGGCAGGTGGCCACCGGGGAGCTGTTTTTT. The chain combines TRBV18 with TRBJ2-2, with D maybe TRBD1 (6 bases). This CDR3 spans 16 amino acids. V lost 1 base and J lost 4, with 13 bases in between. The germline V gene has CDR1 KGHSH and CDR2 LQKENI. Complete variable domain (other parts from reference TRBV18 and TRBJ2-2): NAGVMQNPRHLVRRRGQEARLRCSPMKGHSHVYWYRQLPEEGLKFMVYLQKENIIDESGMPKERFSAEFPKEGPSILRIQQVVRGDSAAYFCASSPRGQVATGELFFGEGSRLTVL.